This TCR beta chain emerged from a study of T cell responses to AZD1222 COVID-19 vaccine (dated by TCRdb to the early 2020s). General notes on the study: TCR sequencing was performed for over 230 trial participants, of whom about 200 were given two doses of AZD1222 and some 26 were given two doses of MenACWY control vaccine. Trial participants were enrolled by age into 18-55, 56-69 and 70-plus year subgroups, with roughly 150, 30 and 60 TCR-sequenced participants respectively. General conclusions and limits of the study: Spike-specific TCR breadth and depth rose significantly after two AZD1222 doses compared with day 0 and with MenACWY recipients. The vaccine-associated CD4 TCRs covered the entire spike protein, and the dominant responses fell in regions 160-218 and 743-854. Participants were mostly white British, with more females than males. The authors suggested clonal diversity may have been underestimated. No day 14 peak-response samples were available, so repertoires were characterized only after the peak T cell response. Reportedly, almost half of the unique spike-specific TCRs recognized epitopes lying outside the regions that are mutated in the B.1.351 and B.1.1.7 variants. Only a handful of AZD1222 recipients were SARS-CoV-2 seropositive at baseline, limiting conclusions about previously exposed vaccinees. The 56-69-year group was small, and its depth increase did not reach significance, likely because of low power.

Per the publication, the time point label means: about 28 days (+/-7) after the second vaccine dose. Because spike-specific TCR depth and breadth did not differ between the two schedules, AZD1222 recipients who got a second dose at roughly 4 weeks were pooled with those who got a second dose at roughly 12 weeks. Vaccinee samples were obtained from the UK trials COV001 and COV002, which included a single-blind randomized controlled phase 2/3 trial of AZD1222 (ChAdOx1 nCoV-19) in healthy adults. For TCRbeta chain sequencing, PBMC samples were collected from trial participants at day 0 and at day 28 after the second dose. In its sample, this clone was seen once. Its target antigen remains unknown. No much larger clone exists at a distance of one base, and base qualities are not known. The CDR3 holds 18 amino acids from the cysteine to the phenylalanine. CDR3 DNA is the only sequence kept; it has 54 bases, read in frame from the first base. The germline V gene encodes CDR1 DFQATT and CDR2 SNEGSKA (reference sequence). From V the trimming removes 3 bases and from J it removes 8 bases, while the gene matches leave 17 bases of the junction unaccounted for.

The CDR3 regions of human TCRbeta chains were analyzed by immunosequencing. The study's processing was this. Repertoire TCRs were checked for matches against a reference library of SARS-CoV-2-specific TCRs that had been generated using the MIRA antigen-specificity platform. Breadth was defined as the fraction of unique TCRs that were SARS-CoV-2-associated, and depth was defined as the fraction of total T cells that were SARS-CoV-2-associated. Using the MIRA data, each spike-specific TCR was assigned both to the spike region to which the TCR was reactive and to a CD4 or CD8 class. Log10-transformed breadth and depth values were compared by one-way ANOVA with Sidak's multiple comparisons tests. In its TCRdb copy, this immuneACCESS table keeps in-frame sequences only and misses some clones. Where compared with another copy, unresolved V genes explain less than half of these, and the others have no known cause. V, J and clone size reflect that table, while D and trimming were determined from the DNA. This sample is represented by about 56,000 clones; 80% of them were singletons. Of the sample, approximately 5% is held by the ten largest clones.

Sample: peripheral blood, taken 28 days after the second AZD1222 dose. The TCR comes from an adult who received the AZD1222 COVID-19 vaccine. The rearranged chain carries TRBV20-1 and TRBJ2-1, with 12 junctional bases fitting TRBD2. The DNA sequence is TGCAGTGCTAGTGTTGCAGACCCTGGACTAGCGGGATGGCATGAGCAGTTCTTC. Its protein is CSASVADPGLAGWHEQFF.